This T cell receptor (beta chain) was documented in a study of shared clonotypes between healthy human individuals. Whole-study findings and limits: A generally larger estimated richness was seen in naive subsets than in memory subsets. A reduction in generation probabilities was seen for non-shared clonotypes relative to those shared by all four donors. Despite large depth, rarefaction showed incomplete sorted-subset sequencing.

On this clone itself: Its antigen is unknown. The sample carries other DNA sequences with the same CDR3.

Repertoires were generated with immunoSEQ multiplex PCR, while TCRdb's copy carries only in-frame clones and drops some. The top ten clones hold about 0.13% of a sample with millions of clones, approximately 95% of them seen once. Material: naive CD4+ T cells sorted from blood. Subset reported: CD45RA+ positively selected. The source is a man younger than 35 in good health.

Written as DNA, the CDR3 is TGTGCCAGCAGCCCCGGGACAAACACAGATACGCAGTATTTT. Residues: CASSPGTNTDTQYF. The rearrangement uses TRBV6-5 and TRBJ2-3, with D possibly TRBD1 on 6 matching bases. Trimming took off 6 bases at V and 2 bases at J, with 12 bases between the two ends. Germline V gives CDR1 MNHEY, CDR2 SVGAGI. The CDR3 spans 14 residues.